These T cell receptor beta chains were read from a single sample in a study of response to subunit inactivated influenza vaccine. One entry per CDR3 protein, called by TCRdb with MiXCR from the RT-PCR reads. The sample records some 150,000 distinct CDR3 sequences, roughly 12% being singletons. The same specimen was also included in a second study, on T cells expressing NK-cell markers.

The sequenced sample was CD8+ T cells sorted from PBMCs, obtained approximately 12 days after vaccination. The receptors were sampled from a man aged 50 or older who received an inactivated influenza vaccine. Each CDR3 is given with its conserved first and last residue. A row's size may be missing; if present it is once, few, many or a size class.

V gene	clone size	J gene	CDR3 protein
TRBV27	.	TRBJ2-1	CASSYRIVERDFLPSSYNEQFF
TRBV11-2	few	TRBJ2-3	CASSPTGHISGTYYSTDTQYF
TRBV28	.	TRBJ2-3	CATRTPGLAGGRADTQYF
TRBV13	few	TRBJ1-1	CASSLGFGGPNTEAFF
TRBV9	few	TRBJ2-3	CASSDGDTQYF
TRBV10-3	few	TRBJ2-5	CAITEGGGGQETQYF
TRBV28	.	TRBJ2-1	CASSLGTGYYNEQFF
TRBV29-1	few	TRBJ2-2	CSVEVGNTGELFF
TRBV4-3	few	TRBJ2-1	CASSYRGGGDEQFF
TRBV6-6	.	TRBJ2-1	CASSLQTSDQFF
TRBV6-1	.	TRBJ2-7	CASSPGFESYEQYF
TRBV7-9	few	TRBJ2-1	CASSWGRPENEQFF
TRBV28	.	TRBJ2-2	CATLHNTNTGELFF
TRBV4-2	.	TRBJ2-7	CASSHAKDGRGSYEQYF
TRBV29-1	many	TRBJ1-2	CSVVLRDYGYTF
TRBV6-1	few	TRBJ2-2	CASSESAGGSSTGELFF
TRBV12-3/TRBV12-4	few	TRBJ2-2	CASPRKGANTGELFF
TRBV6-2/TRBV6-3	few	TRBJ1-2	CASNSIPVHGYTF
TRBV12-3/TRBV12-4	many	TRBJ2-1	CASTKPWTSGREDEQFF
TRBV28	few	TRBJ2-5	CATRKGLAGKGETQYF